These 19 T cell receptor beta chains came from one sample sequenced in a study of Graves' ophthalmopathy and Graves' hyperthyroidism. TCR beta CDR3 amplification used RNA transcripts. After a first-round RT-PCR with HTBI primers, a second-round multiplex PCR was run. In TCRdb, the multiplex PCR reads were re-called with MiXCR into one record per CDR3 protein. The table records approximately 540,000 distinct CDR3 sequences, under 45% of them present only once. The sample consisted of peripheral blood or thyroid tissue (not recorded which). These TCRs come from an adult man with Graves' hyperthyroidism.

This clonotype was found many times. Written as DNA, the CDR3 is TGTGCCAGCAGCTTAGGGACAGACTACGAGCAGTACTTC. Its protein is CASSLGTDYEQYF. The V gene is TRBV11-2, the J gene TRBJ2-7; a weak D match, TRBD1 (6 bases). There are 13 residues in the CDR3. CDR1 is SGHAT, CDR2 FQNNGV, per germline. V lost 1 base and J 3 bases, leaving 7 bases between the germline ends.

This rearrangement joins TRBV7-9 to TRBJ2-7; 12 bases map to TRBD2. J was trimmed by 9 bases and V by 2 bases; bases with no gene match: 11. Germline values: CDR1 SEHNR, CDR2 FQNEAQ (reference sequence). The CDR3 contains 16 residues. CDR3 bases: TGTGCCAGCAGCTTAAGACTAGCGGGAGTTACAGATACGCAGTACTTC. As protein: CASSLRLAGVTDTQYF.

The rearrangement uses TRBV2 and TRBJ1-4; 9 positions agree with TRBD1. Germline CDR1 reads SNHLY; CDR2 reads FYNNEI. This CDR3 spans 15 amino acids. The V and J ends lost 8 bases and 4 bases, in that order; junction bases with no gene match: 8. The CDR3 region is CASWTGERSNEKLFF. The CDR3 nucleotides are TGTGCCAGCTGGACAGGGGAACGGAGTAATGAAAAACTGTTTTTT.

This clonotype was recorded at least ten times. The chain uses TRBV7-9 and TRBJ1-5, with D unresolved. The CDR3 loop spans 13 amino acids. Trimming took off 3 bases at V and 6 bases at J, with 9 bases between the two ends. The germline V gene has CDR1 SEHNR and CDR2 FQNEAQ (reference sequence). DNA of the CDR3: TGTGCCAGCAGCTTGCACTCAACTCAGCCCCAGCATTTT. Encoded protein: CASSLHSTQPQHF.

The V gene is TRBV29-1, the J gene TRBJ1-2, with D unresolved. The V and J ends lost 3 bases and 3 bases respectively, with 8 bases between them. Germline-derived CDR1 and CDR2 are SQVTM and ANQGSEA. The CDR3 totals 12 residues. CDR3 residues: CSVDGADYGYTF. The CDR3 region has the DNA TGCAGCGTTGACGGCGCCGACTATGGCTACACCTTC. The full variable domain, with the rest looked up from reference TRBV29-1 and TRBJ1-2, is SAVISQKPSRDICQRGTSLTIQCQVDSQVTMMFWYRQQPGQSLTLIATANQGSEATYESGFVIDKFPISRPNLTFSTLTVSNMSPEDSSIYLCSVDGADYGYTFGSGTRLTVV.

This clonotype was seen a handful of times. The rearrangement uses TRBV11-2 and TRBJ2-2; 7 nucleotides agree with TRBD1. Trimming at V came to 4 bases and at J to 7 bases, leaving 3 bases not matched to a gene. This CDR3 has 13 amino acids. Germline values: CDR1 SGHAT, CDR2 FQNNGV. CDR3 residues: CASSSRQGGELFF. The DNA of the CDR3 is TGTGCCAGCAGCTCTAGACAGGGCGGGGAGCTGTTTTTT. The whole variable domain, remainder taken from reference TRBV11-2 and TRBJ2-2, is EAGVAQSPRYKIIEKRQSVAFWCNPISGHATLYWYQQILGQGPKLLIQFQNNGVVDDSQLPKDRFSAERLKGVDSTLKIQPAKLEDSAVYLCASSSRQGGELFFGEGSRLTVL.

This clonotype showed up just a few times. The J gene is TRBJ1-2, the V gene TRBV4-1, with TRBD1 identical over 10 bases. V lost 0 bases to trimming and J lost 7 bases; unmatched junction nucleotides: 8. From germline, CDR1 is MGHRA and CDR2 YSYEKL. The CDR3 consists of 16 residues. The CDR3 DNA reads as TGCGCCAGCAGCCAAGATCGCGGGACAGGGGTTTTTGGCTACACCTTC. Translation: CASSQDRGTGVFGYTF.

This clonotype was counted many times. The J gene is TRBJ1-5, the V gene TRBV24-1, with TRBD1 identical over 7 bases. V lost 5 bases and J lost 6; bases outside the gene matches: 6. The germline V gene has CDR1 KGHDR and CDR2 SFDVKD. This CDR3 comprises 14 residues. The chain's CDR3 is CATSGTGVSQPQHF. In DNA form, the CDR3 reads TGTGCCACCAGTGGTACAGGGGTGAGTCAGCCCCAGCATTTT.

Of note for this clonotype: A read error may be the cause here, since a much bigger clone is one base away. This likely comes from a read error, as the CDR3 has no conserved phenylalanine or tryptophan at its end. The chain is built from TRBV4-1 and TRBJ2-7; D unclear. Germline V gene data show CDR1 as MGHRA and CDR2 as YSYEKL. The CDR3 totals 13 residues. The CDR3 region has the DNA TGTGCCAGCAGCTCGACAACCAGCTACGAGCAGTACTCC. Its translation is CASSSTTSYEQYS.

This chain connects TRBV29-1 to TRBJ1-3, with 9 bases lining up with TRBD1. Losses at the gene ends were 3 bases for V and 8 bases for J; bases not matched to a gene: 14. The CDR3 covers 16 residues. Germline V CDR1 and CDR2: SQVTM, ANQGSEA. CDR3 residues: CSVDPRDRAKGYTIYF. In DNA, the CDR3 is TGCAGCGTTGATCCTCGGGACAGGGCCAAAGGCTACACCATATATTTT.

The sample holds many counts of this clonotype. The chain carries TRBV2 and TRBJ1-2; a possible D gene is TRBD1 (5 bases). In germline, CDR1 is SNHLY, CDR2 FYNNEI. This CDR3 spans 13 amino acids. Trimming pared 3 bases from V and 5 bases from J, leaving 10 bases between. CDR3 DNA: TGTGCCAGCAGTGAGGGGGACGGATATGGCTACACCTTC. As protein: CASSEGDGYGYTF.

The chain has TRBV19 and TRBJ2-3; TRBD2 aligns across 13 bases. The CDR3 runs 16 residues. V shed 5 bases and J 8 bases; nucleotides not matched to a gene: 10. Germline V gene lookup returns CDR1 LNHDA and CDR2 SQIVND (reference sequence). This CDR3 is CASSLRTSGRGGTQYF. CDR3 bases: TGTGCCAGTAGTCTCAGGACTAGCGGGAGAGGAGGTACGCAGTATTTT.

This clonotype has ten or more counts. V usage is TRBV7-3 and J usage is TRBJ2-7; D gene unclear. The V gene's germline CDR1 is SGHTA and CDR2 FQGTGA. Trimming cost V 2 bases and J 0 bases, with 5 bases left between them. The CDR3 covers 13 residues. The CDR3 loop reads CASSLLHSYEQYF. As DNA, the CDR3 is TGTGCCAGCAGCTTACTTCACTCCTACGAGCAGTACTTC.

The V call is TRBV19, the J call TRBJ1-1; D gene uncertain. Per the germline V gene, CDR1 is LNHDA and CDR2 is SQIVND (reference sequence). V was clipped by 11 bases and J by 1 base, with 14 bases between them. This CDR3 comprises 13 residues. In DNA, the CDR3 is TGTGCCTGGAGCGCCGCTGGGAACACTGAAGCTTTCTTT. Protein product: CAWSAAGNTEAFF. The variable domain in full, with the rest retrieved from reference TRBV19 and TRBJ1-1, is DGGITQSPKYLFRKEGQNVTLSCEQNLNHDAMYWYRQDPGQGLRLIYYSQIVNDFQKGDIAEGYSVSREKKESFPLTVTSAQKNPTAFYLCAWSAAGNTEAFFGQGTRLTVV.

This clonotype was recorded only once. The J gene is TRBJ1-4, the V gene TRBV7-3, with TRBD1 as a possible D gene (5 bases). The CDR3 length is 15 residues. Germline V gene sequence: CDR1 SGHTA, CDR2 FQGTGA. V lost 7 bases and J lost 4, with 16 bases in between. The CDR3 protein is CASKTGTGINEKLFF. DNA of the CDR3: TGTGCCAGCAAGACTGGGACGGGGATTAATGAAAAACTGTTTTTT.

The genes are TRBV9 and TRBJ1-1, with D tentatively TRBD1 (6 bases). Per germline, CDR1 SGDLS and CDR2 YYNGEE. There are 16 residues in the CDR3. Trimming removed 0 bases from V and 5 bases from J, with 17 bases in between. DNA for the CDR3: TGTGCCAGCAGCGTAGCTGGGGGCGTACTCGGAACTGAAGCTTTCTTT. Translating gives CASSVAGGVLGTEAFF.

On this clonotype itself: A much larger clone lies a single base off, so this may be a read error. The CDR3 does not end in the conserved phenylalanine or tryptophan, so this is likely a read error. The chain joins TRBV6-5 to TRBJ1-5; no clear D gene. The CDR3 consists of 17 residues. CDR1 MNHEY and CDR2 SVGAGI come from the germline V gene. V dropped 2 bases and J dropped 0 bases, with 14 bases sitting between them. This chain's CDR3 is CASSYPNGSFSNQPQHS. CDR3 in DNA: TGTGCCAGCAGTTACCCTAACGGGAGTTTTAGCAATCAGCCCCAGCATTCT.

This chain joins TRBV12-3 or TRBV12-4 and TRBJ1-1; D is undetermined. Trimming pared 3 bases from V and 5 bases from J, leaving 13 bases between. The CDR3 is 14 amino acids. CDR3 loop: CASSFSTEGTEAFF. The CDR3 DNA sequence: TGTGCCAGCAGTTTCTCGACGGAGGGTACTGAAGCTTTCTTT.

The chain has TRBV6-5 and TRBJ2-7; 16 nucleotides line up with TRBD2. Germline V gene data show CDR1 as MNHEY and CDR2 as SVGAGI. CDR3 length equals 18 residues. Losses at the gene ends were 0 bases for V and 1 base for J; bases not matched to a gene: 3. The CDR3 here is CASSYSAGLAGGSYEQYF. CDR3 nucleotides: TGTGCCAGCAGTTACTCTGCGGGACTAGCGGGGGGGTCCTACGAGCAGTACTTC.